These T cell receptor beta chains were read from a single sample in a study of blood T cell repertoires in COVID-19. Assay: immunoSEQ multiplex PCR; the TCRdb copy retains only in-frame clones and omits some. The data hold 230,000 or so clones, with about 90% observed a single time. Sequencing input: peripheral blood. All receptors come from a man aged 35 to 55 with active or convalescent COVID-19. The CDR3 runs from the conserved cysteine through the conserved F or W. D genes are given only for firm matches. Some rows mark clone size as missing; the rest say once, few, many or name a class of expanded clone.

D: NA; length: 14; size: NA; V: TRBV5-1; J: TRBJ2-4; DNA: TGCGCCAGCAGCTTGGACTTTTCCAAAAACATTCAGTACTTC; CDR3: CASSLDFSKNIQYF
D: NA; length: 14; size: NA; V: TRBV5-8; J: TRBJ1-2; DNA: TGTGCCAGCAGCTTGACAGGGAAGATCTATGGCTACACCTTC; CDR3: CASSLTGKIYGYTF
D: NA; length: 15; size: once; V: TRBV7-9; J: TRBJ1-2; DNA: TGTGCCAGCAGCTTAGAGACAGAGGCCAACTATGGCTACACCTTC; CDR3: CASSLETEANYGYTF
D: NA; length: 18; size: NA; V: TRBV4-1; J: TRBJ1-1; DNA: TGCGCCAGCAGCCAAGGGTTAATATTGGAGGGCCTGGACACTGAAGCTTTCTTT; CDR3: CASSQGLILEGLDTEAFF
D: TRBD2; length: 15; size: NA; V: TRBV13; J: TRBJ2-5; DNA: TGTGCCAGCAGCTTATCGTCTAGCGGGGCAGAGACCCAGTACTTC; CDR3: CASSLSSSGAETQYF
D: NA; length: 13; size: NA; V: TRBV30; J: TRBJ1-2; DNA: TGTGCCTGGAGTAGGACAGCTAACTATGGCTACACCTTC; CDR3: CAWSRTANYGYTF
D: TRBD1; length: 16; size: NA; V: TRBV19; J: TRBJ1-5; DNA: TGTGCCAGTACCCCGGACAGGGAATATAGCAATCAGCCCCAGCATTTT; CDR3: CASTPDREYSNQPQHF
D: NA; length: 16; size: NA; V: TRBV10-1; J: TRBJ1-3; DNA: TGCGCCAGCAGTGAGTCTTCTAGGGGATCTGGAAACACCATATATTTT; CDR3: CASSESSRGSGNTIYF
D: TRBD2; length: 15; size: NA; V: TRBV3-1/TRBV3-2; J: TRBJ2-7; DNA: TGTGCCAGCAGCCCCTGGACTAGCGGGGATTTTGAGCAGTACTTC; CDR3: CASSPWTSGDFEQYF
D: TRBD1; length: 14; size: NA; V: TRBV9; J: TRBJ2-2; DNA: TGTGCCAGCAGCCTCCGACAGGGAAACGGGGAGCTGTTTTTT; CDR3: CASSLRQGNGELFF
D: TRBD2; length: 14; size: NA; V: TRBV10-2; J: TRBJ2-7; DNA: TGCGCCAGCAGTGTTCTGCTAGCGGGAGACGAGCAGTACTTC; CDR3: CASSVLLAGDEQYF
D: TRBD1; length: 15; size: once; V: TRBV4-1; J: TRBJ1-4; DNA: TGCGCCAGCAGCCAAGCCCCCTCGACAGGGGAAAAACTGTTTTTT; CDR3: CASSQAPSTGEKLFF
D: TRBD1; length: 15; size: NA; V: TRBV6-1; J: TRBJ1-2; DNA: TGTGCCAGCAGTGAATCACAGGGGGCGAACTATGGCTACACCTTC; CDR3: CASSESQGANYGYTF
D: TRBD1; length: 15; size: once; V: TRBV6-1; J: TRBJ1-5; DNA: TGTGCCAGCAGTGACCAATTGACAGGGAATCAGCCCCAGCATTTT; CDR3: CASSDQLTGNQPQHF
D: NA; length: 13; size: NA; V: TRBV28; J: TRBJ1-1; DNA: TGTGCCAGCAGTTTGACAGGGAACACTGAAGCTTTCTTT; CDR3: CASSLTGNTEAFF
D: NA; length: 16; size: few; V: TRBV18; J: TRBJ1-4; DNA: TGTGCCAGCTCACCTCGACCCGCGGGACCCGGTGAAAAACTGTTTTTT; CDR3: CASSPRPAGPGEKLFF
D: TRBD1; length: 17; size: few; V: TRBV9; J: TRBJ2-1; DNA: TGTGCCAGCAGCGCCAAGTCCGGGACAGGGTTATTGGAGGAGCAGTTCTTC; CDR3: CASSAKSGTGLLEEQFF